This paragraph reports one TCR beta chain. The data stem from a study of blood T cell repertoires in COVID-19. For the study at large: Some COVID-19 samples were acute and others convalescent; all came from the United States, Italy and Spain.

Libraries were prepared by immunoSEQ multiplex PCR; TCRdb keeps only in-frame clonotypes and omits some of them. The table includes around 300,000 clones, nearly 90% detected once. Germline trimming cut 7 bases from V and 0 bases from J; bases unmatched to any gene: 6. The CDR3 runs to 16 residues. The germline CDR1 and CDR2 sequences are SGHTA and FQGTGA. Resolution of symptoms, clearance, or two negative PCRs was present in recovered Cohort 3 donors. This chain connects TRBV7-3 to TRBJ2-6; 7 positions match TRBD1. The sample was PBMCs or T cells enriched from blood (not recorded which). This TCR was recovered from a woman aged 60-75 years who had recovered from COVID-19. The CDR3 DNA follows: TGTGCCAGCACCGACAGGGTGAACTCTGGGGCCAACGTCCTGACTTTC. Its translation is CASTDRVNSGANVLTF.